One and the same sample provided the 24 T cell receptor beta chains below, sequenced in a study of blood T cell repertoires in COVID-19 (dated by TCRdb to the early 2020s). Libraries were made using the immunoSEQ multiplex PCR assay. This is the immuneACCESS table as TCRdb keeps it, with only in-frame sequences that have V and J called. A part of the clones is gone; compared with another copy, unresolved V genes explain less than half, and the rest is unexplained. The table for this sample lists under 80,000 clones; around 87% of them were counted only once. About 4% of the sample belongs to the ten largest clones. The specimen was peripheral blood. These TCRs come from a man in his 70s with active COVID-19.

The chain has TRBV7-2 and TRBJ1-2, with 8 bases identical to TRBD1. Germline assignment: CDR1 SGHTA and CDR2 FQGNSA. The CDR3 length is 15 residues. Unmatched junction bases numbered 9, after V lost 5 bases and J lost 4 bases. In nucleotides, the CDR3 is TGTGCCAGCAGCCCCGCAGGGGGCGGGGGCTATGGCTACACCTTC. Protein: CASSPAGGGGYGYTF.

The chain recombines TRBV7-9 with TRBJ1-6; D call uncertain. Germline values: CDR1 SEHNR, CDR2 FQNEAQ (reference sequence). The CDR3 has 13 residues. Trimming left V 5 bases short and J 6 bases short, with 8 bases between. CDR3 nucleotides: TGTGCCAGCAGCCCAACCGGTAATTCACCCCTCCACTTT. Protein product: CASSPTGNSPLHF.

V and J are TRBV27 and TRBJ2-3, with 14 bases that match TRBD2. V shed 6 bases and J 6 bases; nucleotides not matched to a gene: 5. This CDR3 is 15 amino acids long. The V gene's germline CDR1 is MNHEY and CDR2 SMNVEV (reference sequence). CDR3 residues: CASSPRTSGRDTQYF. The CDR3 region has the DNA TGTGCCAGCAGCCCTCGGACTAGCGGGAGGGATACGCAGTATTTT.

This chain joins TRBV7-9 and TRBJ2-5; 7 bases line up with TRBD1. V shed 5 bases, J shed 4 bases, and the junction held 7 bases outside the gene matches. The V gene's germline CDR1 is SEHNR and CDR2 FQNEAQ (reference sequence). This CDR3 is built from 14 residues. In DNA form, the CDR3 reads TGTGCCAGCAGCCGGTACAGGGGAGTAGAGACCCAGTACTTC. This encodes CASSRYRGVETQYF.

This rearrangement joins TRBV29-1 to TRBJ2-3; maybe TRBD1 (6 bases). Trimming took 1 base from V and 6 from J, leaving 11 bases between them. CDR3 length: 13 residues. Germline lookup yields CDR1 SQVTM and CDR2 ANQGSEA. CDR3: CSVEVQGSDTQYF. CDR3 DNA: TGCAGCGTTGAAGTGCAGGGGTCGGATACGCAGTATTTT.

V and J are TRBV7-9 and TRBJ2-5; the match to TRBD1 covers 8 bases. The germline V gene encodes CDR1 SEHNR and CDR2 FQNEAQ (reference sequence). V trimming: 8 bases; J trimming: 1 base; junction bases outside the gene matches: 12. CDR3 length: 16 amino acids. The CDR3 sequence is CASGHTNRGAQETQYF. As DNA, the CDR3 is TGTGCCAGCGGACATACGAACAGGGGGGCCCAAGAGACCCAGTACTTC.

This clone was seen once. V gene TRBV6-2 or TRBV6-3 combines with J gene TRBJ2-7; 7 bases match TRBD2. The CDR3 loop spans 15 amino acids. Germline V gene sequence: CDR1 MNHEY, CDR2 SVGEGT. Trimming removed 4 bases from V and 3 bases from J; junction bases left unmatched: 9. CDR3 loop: CASSLGGWDGYEQYF. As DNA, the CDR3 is TGTGCCAGCAGTTTGGGGGGGTGGGATGGCTACGAGCAGTACTTC.

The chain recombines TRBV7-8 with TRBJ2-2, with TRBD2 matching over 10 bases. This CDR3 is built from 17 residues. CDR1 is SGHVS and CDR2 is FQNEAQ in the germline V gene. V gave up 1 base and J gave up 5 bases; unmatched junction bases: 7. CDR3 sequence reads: CASSLVASGSPTGELFF. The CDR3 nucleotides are TGTGCCAGCAGCTTAGTTGCTAGCGGGAGCCCAACCGGGGAGCTGTTTTTT.

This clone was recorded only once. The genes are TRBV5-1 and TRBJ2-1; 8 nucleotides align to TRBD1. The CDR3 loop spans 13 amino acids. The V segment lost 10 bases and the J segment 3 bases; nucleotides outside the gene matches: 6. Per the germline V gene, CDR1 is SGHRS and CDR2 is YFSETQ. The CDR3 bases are TGCGCCGCAGGGGGCGAAAACTACAATGAGCAGTTCTTC. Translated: CAAGGENYNEQFF.

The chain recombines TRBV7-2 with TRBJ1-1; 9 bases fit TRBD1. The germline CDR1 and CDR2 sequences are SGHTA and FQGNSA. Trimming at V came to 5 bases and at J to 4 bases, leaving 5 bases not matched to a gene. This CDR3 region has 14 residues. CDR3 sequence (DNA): TGTGCCAGCAGCCCCCGGGACAGGGTCACTGAAGCTTTCTTT. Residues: CASSPRDRVTEAFF.

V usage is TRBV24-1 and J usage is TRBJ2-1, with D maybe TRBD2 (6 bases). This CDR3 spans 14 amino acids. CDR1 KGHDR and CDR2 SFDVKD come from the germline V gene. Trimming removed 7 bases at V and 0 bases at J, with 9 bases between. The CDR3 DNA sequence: TGTGCCACCAGGGGAGCGGGCTCCTACAATGAGCAGTTCTTC. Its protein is CATRGAGSYNEQFF.

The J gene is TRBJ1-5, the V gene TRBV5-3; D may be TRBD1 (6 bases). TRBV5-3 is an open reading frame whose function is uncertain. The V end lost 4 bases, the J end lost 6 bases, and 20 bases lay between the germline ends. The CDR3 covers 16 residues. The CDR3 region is CARSPGRGRRVQPQHF. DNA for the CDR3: TGTGCCAGAAGCCCGGGGCGGGGGCGAAGGGTTCAGCCCCAGCATTTT.

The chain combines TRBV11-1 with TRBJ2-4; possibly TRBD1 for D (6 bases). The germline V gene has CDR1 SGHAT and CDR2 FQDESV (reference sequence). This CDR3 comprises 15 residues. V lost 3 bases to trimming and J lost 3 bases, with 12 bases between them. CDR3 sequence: CASSFSGDGKNIQYF. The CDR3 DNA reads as TGTGCCAGCAGCTTTTCAGGGGACGGCAAAAACATTCAGTACTTC. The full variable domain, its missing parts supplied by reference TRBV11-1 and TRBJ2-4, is EAEVAQSPRYKITEKSQAVAFWCDPISGHATLYWYRQILGQGPELLVQFQDESVVDDSQLPKDRFSAERLKGVDSTLKIQPAELGDSAMYLCASSFSGDGKNIQYFGAGTRLSVL.

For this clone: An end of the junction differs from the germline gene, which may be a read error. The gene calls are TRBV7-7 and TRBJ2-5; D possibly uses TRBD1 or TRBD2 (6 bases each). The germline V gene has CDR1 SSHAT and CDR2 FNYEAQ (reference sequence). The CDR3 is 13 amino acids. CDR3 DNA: TGTGCTAGCAGCTTAGGGGGGCAGGGGACCCAGTACTTC. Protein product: CASSLGGQGTQYF.

The CDR3 DNA sequence: TGTGCCAGCAGCCGGGGAGCGGGGGTAGGGAATGAGCAGTTCTTC. Amino acids: CASSRGAGVGNEQFF. The gene calls are TRBV6-5 and TRBJ2-1, with 8 bases identical to TRBD2. V lost 6 bases and J lost 7; bases outside the gene matches: 11. The length of the CDR3 is 15 residues. The germline CDR1 and CDR2 sequences are MNHEY and SVGAGI.

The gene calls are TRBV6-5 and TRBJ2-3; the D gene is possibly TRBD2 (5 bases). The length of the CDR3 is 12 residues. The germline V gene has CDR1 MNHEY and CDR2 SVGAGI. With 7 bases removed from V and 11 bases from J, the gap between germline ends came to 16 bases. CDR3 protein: CASTRDSGGQYF. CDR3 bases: TGTGCCAGCACCCGCGACTCAGGAGGGCAGTATTTT.

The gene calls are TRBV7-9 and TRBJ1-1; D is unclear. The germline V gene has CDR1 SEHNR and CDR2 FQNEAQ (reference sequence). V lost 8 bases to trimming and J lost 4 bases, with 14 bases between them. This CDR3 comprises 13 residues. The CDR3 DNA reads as TGTGCCAGCCTTAGACCCGGGAGCACTGAAGCTTTCTTT. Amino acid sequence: CASLRPGSTEAFF.

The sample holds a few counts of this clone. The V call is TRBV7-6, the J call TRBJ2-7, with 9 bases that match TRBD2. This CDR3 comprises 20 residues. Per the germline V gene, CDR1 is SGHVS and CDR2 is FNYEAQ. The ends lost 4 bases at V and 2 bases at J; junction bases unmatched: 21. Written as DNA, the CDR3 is TGTGCCAGCAGCTCCTCCCTACGGGGTAGCGGGAGTTGGTGGGCCTACGAGCAGTACTTC. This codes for CASSSSLRGSGSWWAYEQYF.

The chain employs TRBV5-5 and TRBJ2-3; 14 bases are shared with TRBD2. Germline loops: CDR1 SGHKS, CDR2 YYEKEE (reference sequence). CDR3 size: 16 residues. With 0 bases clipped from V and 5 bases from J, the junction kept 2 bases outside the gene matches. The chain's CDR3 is CASSLGLAGGVDTQYF. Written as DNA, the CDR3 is TGTGCCAGCAGCTTGGGACTAGCGGGAGGGGTAGATACGCAGTATTTT. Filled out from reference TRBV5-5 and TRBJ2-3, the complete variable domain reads DAGVTQSPTHLIKTRGQQVTLRCSPISGHKSVSWYQQVLGQGPQFIFQYYEKEERGRGNFPDRFSARQFPNYSSELNVNALLLGDSALYLCASSLGLAGGVDTQYFGPGTRLTVL.

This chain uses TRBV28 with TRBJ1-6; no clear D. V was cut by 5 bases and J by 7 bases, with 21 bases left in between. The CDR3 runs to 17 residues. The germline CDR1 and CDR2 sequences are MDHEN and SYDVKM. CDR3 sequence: CASSPSRVVPGNSPLHF. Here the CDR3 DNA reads TGTGCCAGCAGTCCCAGTCGGGTTGTGCCGGGAAATTCACCCCTCCACTTT.

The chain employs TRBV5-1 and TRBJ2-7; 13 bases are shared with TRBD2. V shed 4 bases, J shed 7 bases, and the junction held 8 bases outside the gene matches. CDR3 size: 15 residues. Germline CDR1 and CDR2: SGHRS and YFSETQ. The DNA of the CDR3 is TGCGCCAGCAGCCCCGGACTAGCGGGAGTAGGTGAGCAGTACTTC. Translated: CASSPGLAGVGEQYF. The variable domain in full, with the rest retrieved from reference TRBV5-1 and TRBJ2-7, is KAGVTQTPRYLIKTRGQQVTLSCSPISGHRSVSWYQQTPGQGLQFLFEYFSETQRNKGNFPGRFSGRQFSNSRSEMNVSTLELGDSALYLCASSPGLAGVGEQYFGPGTRLTVT.

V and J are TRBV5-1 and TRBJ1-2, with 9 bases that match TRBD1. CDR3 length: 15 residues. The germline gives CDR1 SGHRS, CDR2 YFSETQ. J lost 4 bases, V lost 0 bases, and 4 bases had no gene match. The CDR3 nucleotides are TGCGCCAGCAGCTTGGCCGGGGACAGGGTCTATGGCTACACCTTC. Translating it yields CASSLAGDRVYGYTF.

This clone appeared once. CDR3 residues: CASSSGADSAYEQYF. DNA for the CDR3: TGTGCCAGCAGCTCAGGGGCCGACAGCGCCTACGAGCAGTACTTC. The chain couples TRBV13 to TRBJ2-7; a possible D gene is TRBD1 (6 bases). The CDR3 sequence is 15 residues long. CDR1 and CDR2 from the germline V gene are PRHDT and FYEKMQ (reference sequence). V was pared by 4 bases and J by 2 bases, with 15 bases between. Full variable domain (missing parts from reference TRBV13 and TRBJ2-7): AAGVIQSPRHLIKEKRETATLKCYPIPRHDTVYWYQQGPGQDPQFLISFYEKMQSDKGSIPDRFSAQQFSDYHSELNMSSLELGDSALYFCASSSGADSAYEQYFGPGTRLTVT.

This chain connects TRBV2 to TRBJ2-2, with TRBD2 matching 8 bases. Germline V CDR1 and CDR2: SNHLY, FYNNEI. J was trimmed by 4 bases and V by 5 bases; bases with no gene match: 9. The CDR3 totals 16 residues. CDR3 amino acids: CASSPQAGVVTGELFF. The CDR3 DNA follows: TGTGCCAGCAGTCCCCAAGCGGGAGTAGTCACCGGGGAGCTGTTTTTT.